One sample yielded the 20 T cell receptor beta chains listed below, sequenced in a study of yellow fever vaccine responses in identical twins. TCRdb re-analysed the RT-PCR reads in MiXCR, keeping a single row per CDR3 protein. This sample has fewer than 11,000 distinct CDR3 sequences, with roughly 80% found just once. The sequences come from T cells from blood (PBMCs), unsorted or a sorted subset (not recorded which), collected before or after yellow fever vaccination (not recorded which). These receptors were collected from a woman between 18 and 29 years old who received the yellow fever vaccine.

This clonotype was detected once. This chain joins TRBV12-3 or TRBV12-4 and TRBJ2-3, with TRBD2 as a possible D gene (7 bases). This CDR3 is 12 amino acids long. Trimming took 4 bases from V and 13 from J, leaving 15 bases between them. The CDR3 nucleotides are TGTGCCAGCAGTTACGGGGCGGGGGCAAAGTATTTT. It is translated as CASSYGAGAKYF.

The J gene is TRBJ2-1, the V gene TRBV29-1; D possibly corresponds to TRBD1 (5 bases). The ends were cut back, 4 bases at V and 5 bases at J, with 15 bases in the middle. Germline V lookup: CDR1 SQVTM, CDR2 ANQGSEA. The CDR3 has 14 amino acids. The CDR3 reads CSVAGFRADNEQFF. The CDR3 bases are TGCAGCGTTGCCGGGTTCAGGGCGGACAATGAGCAGTTCTTC.

CDR3: CASSLAVGNTEAFF. In DNA, the CDR3 is TGTGCCAGCAGCTTAGCGGTGGGGAACACTGAAGCTTTCTTT. V usage is TRBV11-1 and J usage is TRBJ1-1; D gene ambiguous. This CDR3 contains 14 residues. The germline CDR1 and CDR2 sequences are SGHAT and FQDESV (reference sequence). The V end was cut by 0 bases, the J end by 1 base, with 6 bases between.

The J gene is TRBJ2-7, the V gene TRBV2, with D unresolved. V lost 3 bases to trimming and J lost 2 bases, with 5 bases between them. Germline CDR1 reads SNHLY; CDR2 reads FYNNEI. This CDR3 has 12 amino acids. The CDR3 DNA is TGTGCCAGCAGTGACGGAGCCTACGAGCAGTACTTC. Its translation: CASSDGAYEQYF. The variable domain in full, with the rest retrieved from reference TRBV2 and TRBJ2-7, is EPEVTQTPSHQVTQMGQEVILRCVPISNHLYFYWYRQILGQKVEFLVSFYNNEISEKSEIFDDQFSVERPDGSNFTLKIRSTKLEDSAMYFCASSDGAYEQYFGPGTRLTVT.

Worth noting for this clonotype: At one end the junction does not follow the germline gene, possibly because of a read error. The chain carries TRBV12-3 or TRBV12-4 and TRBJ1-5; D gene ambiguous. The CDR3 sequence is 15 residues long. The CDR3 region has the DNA TGTGCCAGCAGTATAGCCCCCCCAAGCAATCAGCCCCAGCATTTT. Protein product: CASSIAPPSNQPQHF.

This CDR3 is CASSRLGGWGTNTEAFF. Here the CDR3 DNA reads TGTGCCAGCTCCCGCCTGGGGGGGTGGGGGACCAACACTGAAGCTTTCTTT. The chain has TRBV28 and TRBJ1-1, with a possible D match to TRBD1 (5 bases). V was pared by 8 bases and J by 2 bases, with 24 bases between. CDR3 length equals 17 residues. Germline V lookup: CDR1 MDHEN, CDR2 SYDVKM.

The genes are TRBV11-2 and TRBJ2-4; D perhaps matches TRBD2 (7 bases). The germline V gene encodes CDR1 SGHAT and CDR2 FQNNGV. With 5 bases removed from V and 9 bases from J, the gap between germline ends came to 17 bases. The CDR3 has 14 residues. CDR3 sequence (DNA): TGTGCCAGCAGCAGTACAGGGACGGGGGGCATTCAGTACTTC. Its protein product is CASSSTGTGGIQYF.

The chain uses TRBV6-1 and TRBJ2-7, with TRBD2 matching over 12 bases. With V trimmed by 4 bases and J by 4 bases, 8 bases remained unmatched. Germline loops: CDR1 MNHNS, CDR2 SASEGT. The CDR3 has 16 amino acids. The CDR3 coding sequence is TGTGCCAGCAGTGCACCGACTAGCGGGAGAGGGTACGAGCAGTACTTC. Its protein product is CASSAPTSGRGYEQYF.

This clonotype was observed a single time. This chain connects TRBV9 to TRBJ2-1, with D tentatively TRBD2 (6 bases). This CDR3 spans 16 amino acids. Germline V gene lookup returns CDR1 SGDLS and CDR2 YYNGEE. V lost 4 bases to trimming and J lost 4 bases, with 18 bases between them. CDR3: CASSPWGLQTYNEQFF. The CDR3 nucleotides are TGTGCCAGCAGCCCTTGGGGACTTCAGACGTACAATGAGCAGTTCTTC.

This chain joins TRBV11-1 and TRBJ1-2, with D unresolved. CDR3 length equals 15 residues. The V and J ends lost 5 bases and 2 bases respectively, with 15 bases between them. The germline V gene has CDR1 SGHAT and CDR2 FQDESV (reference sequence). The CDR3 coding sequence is TGTGCCAGCAGCCTCACGCGAACACCCAACTATGGCTACACCTTC. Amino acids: CASSLTRTPNYGYTF. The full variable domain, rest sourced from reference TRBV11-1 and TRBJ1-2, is EAEVAQSPRYKITEKSQAVAFWCDPISGHATLYWYRQILGQGPELLVQFQDESVVDDSQLPKDRFSAERLKGVDSTLKIQPAELGDSAMYLCASSLTRTPNYGYTFGSGTRLTVV.

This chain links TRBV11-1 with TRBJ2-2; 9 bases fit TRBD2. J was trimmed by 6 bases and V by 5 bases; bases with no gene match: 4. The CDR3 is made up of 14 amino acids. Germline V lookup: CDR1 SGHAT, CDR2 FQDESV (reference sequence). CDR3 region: CASSGGLASGELFF. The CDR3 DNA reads TGTGCCAGCAGCGGGGGACTAGCCTCCGGGGAGCTGTTTTTT.

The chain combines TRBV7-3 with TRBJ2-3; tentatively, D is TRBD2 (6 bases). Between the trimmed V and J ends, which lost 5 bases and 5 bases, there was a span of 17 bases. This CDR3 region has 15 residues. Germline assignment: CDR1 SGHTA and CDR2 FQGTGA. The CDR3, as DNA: TGTGCCAGCAGCCCGGGACTTACTGGCGGAGATACGCAGTATTTT. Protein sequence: CASSPGLTGGDTQYF.

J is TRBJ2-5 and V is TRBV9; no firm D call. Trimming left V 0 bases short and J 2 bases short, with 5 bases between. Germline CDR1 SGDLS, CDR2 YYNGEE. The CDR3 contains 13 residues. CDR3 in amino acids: CASSVGLQETQYF. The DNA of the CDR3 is TGTGCCAGCAGCGTAGGACTGCAAGAGACCCAGTACTTC.

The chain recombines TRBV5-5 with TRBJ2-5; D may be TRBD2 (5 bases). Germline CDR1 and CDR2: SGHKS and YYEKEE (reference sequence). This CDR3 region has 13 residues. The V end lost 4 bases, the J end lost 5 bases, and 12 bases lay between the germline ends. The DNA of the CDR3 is TGTGCCAGCAGCCCTTCTACGGGGGAGACCCAGTACTTC. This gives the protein CASSPSTGETQYF. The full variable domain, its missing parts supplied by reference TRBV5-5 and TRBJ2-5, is DAGVTQSPTHLIKTRGQQVTLRCSPISGHKSVSWYQQVLGQGPQFIFQYYEKEERGRGNFPDRFSARQFPNYSSELNVNALLLGDSALYLCASSPSTGETQYFGPGTRLLVL.

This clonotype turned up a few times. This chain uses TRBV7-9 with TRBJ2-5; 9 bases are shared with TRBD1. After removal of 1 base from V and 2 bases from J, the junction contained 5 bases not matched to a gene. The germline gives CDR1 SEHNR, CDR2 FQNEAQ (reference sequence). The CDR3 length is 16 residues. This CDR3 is CASSLVGQGIQETQYF. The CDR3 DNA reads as TGTGCCAGCAGCTTAGTAGGACAGGGGATTCAAGAGACCCAGTACTTC.

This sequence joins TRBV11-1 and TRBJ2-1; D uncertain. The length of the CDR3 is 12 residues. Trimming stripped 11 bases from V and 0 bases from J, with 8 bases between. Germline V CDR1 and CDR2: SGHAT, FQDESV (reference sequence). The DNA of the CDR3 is TGTGCCCACCCCAGCTCCTACAATGAGCAGTTCTTC. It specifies CAHPSSYNEQFF. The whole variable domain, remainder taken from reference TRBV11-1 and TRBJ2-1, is EAEVAQSPRYKITEKSQAVAFWCDPISGHATLYWYRQILGQGPELLVQFQDESVVDDSQLPKDRFSAERLKGVDSTLKIQPAELGDSAMYLCAHPSSYNEQFFGPGTRLTVL.

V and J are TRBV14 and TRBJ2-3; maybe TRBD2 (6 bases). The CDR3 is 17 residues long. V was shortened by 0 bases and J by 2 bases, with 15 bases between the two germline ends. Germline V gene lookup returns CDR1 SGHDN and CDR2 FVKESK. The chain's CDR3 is CASSQDPAGEFTDTQYF. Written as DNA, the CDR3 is TGTGCCAGCAGCCAAGATCCAGCGGGCGAATTCACAGATACGCAGTATTTT.

CDR3 coding DNA: TGTGCCAGCAGTGTCCGGGACACCTCCTACGAGCAGTACGTC. Encoded protein: CASSVRDTSYEQYV. The rearrangement joins TRBV6-2 or TRBV6-3 to TRBJ2-7, with D perhaps matching TRBD1 (6 bases). Per the germline V gene, CDR1 is MNHEY and CDR2 is SVGEGT. The V end was cut by 5 bases, the J end by 0 bases, with 11 bases between. The CDR3 loop spans 14 amino acids.

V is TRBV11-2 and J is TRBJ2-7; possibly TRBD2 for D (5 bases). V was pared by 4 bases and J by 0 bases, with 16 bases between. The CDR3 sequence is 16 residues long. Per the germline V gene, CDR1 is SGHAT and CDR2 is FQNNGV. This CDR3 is CASSSPGSASSYEQYF. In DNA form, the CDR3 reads TGTGCCAGCAGCTCTCCAGGTAGCGCCAGCTCCTACGAGCAGTACTTC.

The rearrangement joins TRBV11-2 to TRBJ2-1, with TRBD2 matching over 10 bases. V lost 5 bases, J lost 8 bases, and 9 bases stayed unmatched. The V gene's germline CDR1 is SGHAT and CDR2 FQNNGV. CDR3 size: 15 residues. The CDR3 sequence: CASSKRGGFSYEQFF. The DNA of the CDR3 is TGTGCCAGCAGCAAGCGGGGGGGTTTCTCCTATGAGCAGTTCTTC.